The clone carrying this T cell receptor (beta chain) was seen only a few times. The record originates from a study of T cells in Graves' hyperthyroidism and ophthalmopathy. Researchers barred patients who had uncontrolled infection, other autoimmune disease, pregnancy or lactation. CDR3 length: 19 amino acids. Germline-derived CDR1 and CDR2 are SGHVS and FQNEAQ. The V gene lost 2 bases and the J gene lost 4 bases, with 23 bases spanning the gap. Amplification targeted TCR beta CDR3 regions from RNA transcripts. Primed by the HTBI set, a first-round RT-PCR was run on the TCR CDR3. TCRdb analysed the multiplex PCR reads with MiXCR anew, one entry per CDR3 protein. The table lists some 620,000 distinct CDR3 sequences, 15% to 20% of them singletons, with 3% to 4.5% in the top ten.

Specimen: blood. J is TRBJ2-2 and V is TRBV7-8, with D tentatively TRBD1 (5 bases). The sequence came from a woman aged 25 to 45 with Graves' hyperthyroidism. CDR3 sequence reads: CASSLMKGPQGHRTGELFF. Written as DNA, the CDR3 is TGTGCCAGCAGCTTAATGAAGGGGCCGCAAGGACATCGCACCGGGGAGCTGTTTTTT. The whole variable domain, remainder taken from reference TRBV7-8 and TRBJ2-2, is GAGVSQSPRYKVAKRGQDVALRCDPISGHVSLFWYQQALGQGPEFLTYFQNEAQLDKSGLPSDRFFAERPEGSVSTLKIQRTQQEDSAVYLCASSLMKGPQGHRTGELFFGEGSRLTVL.